These 12 T cell receptor beta chains share one sample of origin, sequenced in a study of regulatory T cells in long-lasting Graves disease. TCR beta libraries were built with iRepertoire HTBI primers and Arm-PCR of CDR3 regions. TCRdb reanalysed the multiplex PCR reads using MiXCR and keeps one entry per CDR3 protein. This table holds about 450,000 distinct CDR3 sequences, 16% found once. Time point indicated: newly diagnosed GD, antithyroid drugs for less than 3 months. PBMC RNA served as the TCR library source. In addition, the sample was reused for a study of T cells in Graves' hyperthyroidism and ophthalmopathy.

Sequences were derived from peripheral blood mononuclear cells (PBMCs), sampled at new diagnosis, from a patient treated with antithyroid drugs. The receptor source for this set is a woman in her twenties or thirties with Graves disease.

This clonotype has a count of ten or more. This chain connects TRBV7-6 to TRBJ2-1, with 14 nucleotides matching TRBD2. Trimming at V came to 4 bases and at J to 9 bases, leaving 5 bases not matched to a gene. CDR3 size: 15 residues. Germline-derived CDR1 and CDR2 are SGHVS and FNYEAQ. The DNA of the CDR3 is TGTGCCAGCAGCTCCAGACTAGCGGGAGGGTTTGAGCAGTTCTTC. It is translated as CASSSRLAGGFEQFF.

This clonotype was seen at least ten times. The rearrangement links TRBV20-1 to TRBJ2-5; TRBD2 matches at 7 bases. Germline assignment: CDR1 DFQATT and CDR2 SNEGSKA (reference sequence). The J segment lost 3 bases and the V segment lost 1 base, leaving 8 bases of the junction unmatched. The CDR3 is 15 amino acids. The CDR3 sequence: CSARARTSAKETQYF. The CDR3 DNA is TGCAGTGCTAGAGCCCGAACTAGCGCGAAAGAGACCCAGTACTTC.

In its sample, this clonotype was seen many times. The chain uses TRBV3-1 and TRBJ1-4; a possible D gene is TRBD1 (5 bases). Germline loops: CDR1 LGHDT, CDR2 YNNKEL (reference sequence). Trimming took 4 bases from V and 8 from J, leaving 14 bases between them. The CDR3 loop spans 14 amino acids. The CDR3, as DNA: TGTGCCAGCAGCCCGCGGGACGGGAGAGAAAAACTGTTTTTT. It translates to CASSPRDGREKLFF.

Concerning this clonotype itself: At one of its ends the junction is not consistent with the germline gene, which may arise from a read error. The chain combines TRBV18 with TRBJ1-2, with TRBD1 as a possible D gene (5 bases). Germline V lookup: CDR1 KGHSH, CDR2 LQKENI. CDR3 length equals 13 residues. The CDR3 region has the DNA TGTGCCGGCTCACCAGGGACGGACTATGGCTACACCTTC. It translates to CAGSPGTDYGYTF.

To note about this clonotype: Sequence at one end of the junction differs from germline and may be a read error. The genes are TRBV5-1 and TRBJ1-1; D unresolved. This CDR3 comprises 12 residues. CDR1 is SGHRS and CDR2 is YFSETQ in the germline V gene. The CDR3 loop is CASSFMNSGPEF. CDR3 DNA sequence: TGCGCCAGCAGCTTCATGAATTCCGGGCCCGAATTT.

The chain recombines TRBV13 with TRBJ2-1; 7 nucleotides align to TRBD2. V was clipped by 5 bases and J by 0 bases; unmatched bases: 7. This CDR3 spans 16 amino acids. Germline V CDR1 and CDR2: PRHDT, FYEKMQ (reference sequence). The CDR3 nucleotides read TGTGCCAGCAGCGCGTGGCGGGAGTCCTCCTACAATGAGCAGTTCTTC. Protein sequence: CASSAWRESSYNEQFF.

A note on this clonotype: Compared with germline, one end of the junction differs, possibly owing to a read error. The chain links TRBV25-1 to TRBJ2-5; D remains ambiguous. Looked up from germline, CDR1 is MGHDK and CDR2 is SYGVNS. The CDR3 consists of 14 residues. CDR3 in DNA: TGTGTCAGCAGTGTCAACCCCTTGGAGGAGACCCAGTACTTC. Protein: CVSSVNPLEETQYF. The whole variable domain, remainder taken from reference TRBV25-1 and TRBJ2-5, is EADIYQTPRYLVIGTGKKITLECSQTMGHDKMYWYQQDPGMELHLIHYSYGVNSTEKGDLSSESTVSRIRTEHFPLTLESARPSHTSQYLCVSSVNPLEETQYFGPGTRLLVL.

The chain combines TRBV20-1 with TRBJ2-3, with 7 bases lining up with TRBD1. The CDR3 loop spans 13 amino acids. The germline V gene has CDR1 DFQATT and CDR2 SNEGSKA (reference sequence). The CDR3: CTASTGAGDTQYF. The DNA of the CDR3 is TGCACCGCTAGTACAGGGGCGGGAGATACGCAGTATTTT.

The chain combines TRBV28 with TRBJ1-1; D ambiguous. The CDR3 runs to 12 residues. The germline V and J ends were trimmed by 6 bases and 11 bases, with 16 bases remaining between them. Looked up from germline, CDR1 is MDHEN and CDR2 is SYDVKM. The CDR3 is CASRGPEFHAFF. CDR3 DNA: TGTGCCAGCAGGGGTCCGGAGTTTCACGCTTTCTTT.

This clonotype was counted ten times or more. The CDR3 region is CASSLDGNSNQPQHF. As DNA, the CDR3 is TGTGCCAGCAGTTTAGACGGGAATAGCAATCAGCCCCAGCATTTT. V is TRBV12-3 or TRBV12-4 and J is TRBJ1-5; D gene uncertain. Trimming pared 1 base from V and 0 bases from J, leaving 7 bases between. CDR3 length: 15 amino acids.

The chain links TRBV10-3 to TRBJ2-3, with 8 bases fitting TRBD2. V shed 6 bases, J shed 6 bases, and the junction held 8 bases outside the gene matches. The CDR3 has 14 residues. The germline V gene encodes CDR1 ENHRY and CDR2 SYGVKD. DNA of the CDR3: TGTGCCATCAGCCCTAGCGGGTTTTCGGATACGCAGTATTTT. Translated: CAISPSGFSDTQYF.

V gene TRBV7-9 combines with J gene TRBJ2-7; the D gene is possibly TRBD2 (6 bases). The CDR3 length is 15 residues. V shed 8 bases and J shed 0 bases, with 17 bases lying between them. Germline V lookup: CDR1 SEHNR, CDR2 FQNEAQ (reference sequence). CDR3 sequence (DNA): TGTGCCAGCGGACGCGCCGGAGGGACCTCCTACGAGCAGTACTTC. Its protein product is CASGRAGGTSYEQYF.